Listed below are T cell receptor beta chains from one sample, sequenced in a study of cytomegalovirus exposure and HLA in healthy donors. Sequencing used immunoSEQ multiplex PCR; TCRdb keeps in-frame clones, though not all of them. The sample shows roughly 190,000 clones, around 90% of them seen only once. The sequenced material came from PBMCs. All receptors derive from a young woman in good health and CMV-seronegative. Each CDR3 is given with its conserved first and last residue. Fields, in order: J gene, V gene, CDR3 protein.

j_gene: TRBJ2-7
v_gene: TRBV29-1
CDR3aa: CSVVGEGSYEQYF

j_gene: TRBJ2-7
v_gene: TRBV4-1
CDR3aa: CASSHTTSYEQYF

j_gene: TRBJ1-3
v_gene: TRBV7-9
CDR3aa: CASSPGQGAGNTIYF

j_gene: TRBJ2-7
v_gene: TRBV27
CDR3aa: CASSLIPGFSYEQYF

j_gene: TRBJ2-1
v_gene: TRBV7-3
CDR3aa: CASSLMSLVGSDEQFF

j_gene: TRBJ1-1
v_gene: TRBV30
CDR3aa: CAWSVRQGYTEAFF

j_gene: TRBJ2-2
v_gene: TRBV10-3
CDR3aa: CAISSGYTGELFF

j_gene: TRBJ2-7
v_gene: TRBV6-1
CDR3aa: CASQTSDRISYEQYF

j_gene: TRBJ1-1
v_gene: TRBV19
CDR3aa: CASLSYRDRGGSTEAFF

j_gene: TRBJ1-2
v_gene: TRBV2
CDR3aa: CASRQGTYGYTF

j_gene: TRBJ2-7
v_gene: TRBV6-6
CDR3aa: CASRQRDGSYEQYF

j_gene: TRBJ2-7
v_gene: TRBV7-9
CDR3aa: CASSFPGQGYEQYF

j_gene: TRBJ2-7
v_gene: TRBV7-3
CDR3aa: CASSWGTEGEQYF

j_gene: TRBJ2-1
v_gene: TRBV25-1
CDR3aa: CASSDMGLAGRNEQFF

j_gene: TRBJ2-5
v_gene: TRBV27
CDR3aa: CASSPPGQTYQETQYF

j_gene: TRBJ1-5
v_gene: TRBV18
CDR3aa: CASSPPNQGKSNQPQHF

j_gene: TRBJ2-7
v_gene: TRBV4-1
CDR3aa: CASSLRQGATYEQYF

j_gene: TRBJ2-7
v_gene: TRBV7-2
CDR3aa: CASSSRGAFGYEQYF

j_gene: TRBJ2-1
v_gene: TRBV29-1
CDR3aa: CSVEEKGGEQFF

j_gene: TRBJ1-2
v_gene: TRBV11-3
CDR3aa: CASSLDATAPRSYGYTF

j_gene: TRBJ2-7
v_gene: TRBV15
CDR3aa: CATSRDSGGGSYEQYF

j_gene: TRBJ1-3
v_gene: TRBV30
CDR3aa: CAWSTISGNTIYF

j_gene: TRBJ2-7
v_gene: TRBV28
CDR3aa: CASSFDRTGGYEQYF

j_gene: TRBJ1-2
v_gene: TRBV7-9
CDR3aa: CASREGGLNYGYTF

j_gene: TRBJ1-1
v_gene: TRBV7-2
CDR3aa: CASSYGVGTEAFF

j_gene: TRBJ1-5
v_gene: TRBV6-4
CDR3aa: CASGGGEGQPQHF

j_gene: TRBJ2-1
v_gene: TRBV6-4
CDR3aa: CASSHGENEQFF

j_gene: .
v_gene: TRBV27
CDR3aa: CASSPWGQAYNQPQYF

j_gene: TRBJ2-2
v_gene: TRBV6-5
CDR3aa: CASNFGQGDAGELFF

j_gene: TRBJ2-7
v_gene: TRBV27
CDR3aa: CASSSQGNYEQYF

j_gene: TRBJ2-1
v_gene: TRBV5-1
CDR3aa: CASSTSGGPSYNEQFF

j_gene: TRBJ1-2
v_gene: TRBV7-2
CDR3aa: CASSRQGIYGYTF

j_gene: TRBJ2-7
v_gene: TRBV15
CDR3aa: CATSRTGQGFSYEQYF

j_gene: TRBJ2-1
v_gene: TRBV11-2
CDR3aa: CASSLGTSGSSYNEQFF

j_gene: TRBJ1-2
v_gene: TRBV5-4
CDR3aa: CASSFLGGLGYGYTF

j_gene: TRBJ1-4
v_gene: TRBV2
CDR3aa: CASGDRTGEEKLFF

j_gene: TRBJ1-2
v_gene: TRBV4-1
CDR3aa: CASSRTVSLYGYTF

j_gene: TRBJ1-6
v_gene: TRBV7-8
CDR3aa: CASSLVVDRGGSPLHF

j_gene: TRBJ1-1
v_gene: TRBV5-1
CDR3aa: CASSVGQNTEAFF

j_gene: TRBJ2-1
v_gene: TRBV19
CDR3aa: CASSLGLAGPQFF